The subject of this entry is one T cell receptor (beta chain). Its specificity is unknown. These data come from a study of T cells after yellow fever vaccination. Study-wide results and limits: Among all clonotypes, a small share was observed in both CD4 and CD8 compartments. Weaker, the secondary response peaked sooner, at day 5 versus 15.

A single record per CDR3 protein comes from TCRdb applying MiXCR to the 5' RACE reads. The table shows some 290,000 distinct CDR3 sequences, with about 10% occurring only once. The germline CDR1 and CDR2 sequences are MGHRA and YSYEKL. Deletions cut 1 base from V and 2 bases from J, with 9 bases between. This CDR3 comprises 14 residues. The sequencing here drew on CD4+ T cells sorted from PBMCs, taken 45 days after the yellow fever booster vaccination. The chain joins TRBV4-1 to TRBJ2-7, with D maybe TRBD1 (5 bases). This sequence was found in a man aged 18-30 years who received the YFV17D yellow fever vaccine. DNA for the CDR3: TGCGCCAGCAGCCAAGGGGGCTCCACCTACGAGCAGTACTTC. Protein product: CASSQGGSTYEQYF.